This paragraph reports one TCR beta chain. TCRdb's table, derived via immunoSEQ multiplex PCR, lists solely in-frame clones and lacks some. Of 300,000 to 350,000 clones in the sample, 90% were seen once. These data are taken from a study of blood T cell repertoires in COVID-19. Trimming removed 4 bases at V and 1 base at J, with 8 bases between. Germline V CDR1 and CDR2: SEHNR, FQNEAQ (reference sequence). This CDR3 has 14 amino acids. Cohorts were assigned according to the clinical history that participants reported. Sequencing used PBMCs or T cells enriched from blood (not recorded which). This chain joins TRBV7-9 and TRBJ2-1; D is possibly TRBD1 (6 bases). This clonotype was obtained from a woman between 18 and 29 years old with acute COVID-19. The CDR3 is CASSSTGSYNEQFF. CDR3 coding DNA: TGTGCCAGCAGCTCGACAGGATCCTACAATGAGCAGTTCTTC.